The 17 T cell receptor beta chains listed next were all sequenced from one sample in a study of CD8+ T cells in alopecia areata (dated by TCRdb to 2017 to 2018). The time point label, as the study defines it: 20 to 30 weeks on oral tofacitinib. Taken with the paper, the label for treatment or condition translates to: oral pan-JAK inhibitor, 5-10 mg twice daily. The receptor library was made with the immunoSEQ multiplex PCR assay. RNA was extracted from all samples and reverse transcribed into cDNA, which served as template for TCR sequencing. TCRdb holds this immuneACCESS table with in-frame rearrangements only. Some clones are missing; in checked studies, unresolved V genes explain under half, and the rest has no known cause. Within this sample are 200,000 or so clones, with about 62% of them counted one time only. The ten largest clones capture more than 5.5% of the sample. The sample here was CD4+ T cells sorted from blood, taken at week 24, from a patient treated with tofacitinib. The receptors were sampled from a human donor with alopecia areata.

CDR3 bases: TGTGCCAGCAGCACGGGACAGGGACACGGCTACACCTTC. Encoded protein: CASSTGQGHGYTF. The gene calls are TRBV7-3 and TRBJ1-2, with 9 bases matching TRBD1. The CDR3 length is 13 residues. V lost 5 bases to trimming and J lost 8 bases; unmatched junction nucleotides: 6. CDR1 is SGHTA and CDR2 is FQGTGA in the germline V gene.

The CDR3 sequence: CATQTSGGARFF. CDR3 in DNA: TGTGCCACCCAGACTAGCGGGGGGGCTCGGTTCTTC. The V call is TRBV6-4, the J call TRBJ2-1; 14 bases line up with TRBD2. CDR3 length equals 12 residues. The germline CDR1 and CDR2 sequences are MRHNA and SNTAGT. V was clipped by 10 bases and J by 15 bases; unmatched bases: 8.

This clone has more than one count but fewer than ten. The chain combines TRBV9 with TRBJ2-3; 16 nucleotides align to TRBD2. Trimming removed 3 bases from V and 8 bases from J; junction bases left unmatched: 9. Germline V gives CDR1 SGDLS, CDR2 YYNGEE. The CDR3 is made up of 17 amino acids. The DNA for the CDR3 is TGTGCCAGCAGCGAACCGGGACTAGCGGGGGGGCCTGGTACGCAGTATTTT. Residues: CASSEPGLAGGPGTQYF.

The chain employs TRBV11-2 and TRBJ1-1; D might be TRBD1 (6 bases). The germline CDR1 and CDR2 sequences are SGHAT and FQNNGV. V dropped 2 bases and J dropped 4 bases, with 17 bases sitting between them. The CDR3 is made up of 16 amino acids. CDR3 DNA: TGTGCCAGCAGCTTATCCCGTTCGGGGGCGATCACTGAAGCTTTCTTT. Its protein product is CASSLSRSGAITEAFF.

The rearrangement uses TRBV23-1 and TRBJ2-1; D is unclear. TRBV23-1 is known as an ORF, though its function is uncertain. The CDR3 length is 17 residues. The V end was cut by 3 bases, the J end by 0 bases, with 15 bases between. The CDR3 DNA reads as TGCGCCAGCAGTCACCCCTTCGGCACGAGCTCCTACAATGAGCAGTTCTTC. Protein: CASSHPFGTSSYNEQFF.

This clone came up a few times. J is TRBJ2-5 and V is TRBV5-5; D is ambiguous. Trimming removed 1 base from V and 2 bases from J, with 9 bases in between. This CDR3 has 14 amino acids. Germline values: CDR1 SGHKS, CDR2 YYEKEE (reference sequence). CDR3 in DNA: TGTGCCAGCAGCTTGTCGGCTCTACAAGAGACCCAGTACTTC. Translating it yields CASSLSALQETQYF.

The chain carries TRBV29-1 and TRBJ1-3; D may be TRBD1 (5 bases). Trimming shortened V by 7 bases and J by 4 bases, and 17 bases separated the two germline ends. CDR3 size: 14 residues. CDR1 is SQVTM, CDR2 ANQGSEA, per germline. CDR3 sequence: CSARTSYGGNTIYF. DNA for the CDR3: TGCAGCGCCCGGACATCCTACGGGGGAAACACCATATATTTT.

V and J are TRBV9 and TRBJ2-3; 10 positions match TRBD1. The CDR3 is 12 residues long. Per germline, CDR1 SGDLS and CDR2 YYNGEE. Losses at the gene ends were 7 bases for V and 4 bases for J; bases not matched to a gene: 0. Written as DNA, the CDR3 is TGTGCCAGCGGACAGGGGGCAGATACGCAGTATTTT. Its protein is CASGQGADTQYF.

The rearrangement joins TRBV5-1 to TRBJ2-3, with D perhaps matching TRBD1 (9 bases). Trimming removed 4 bases at V and 2 bases at J, with 20 bases between. The CDR3 runs 17 residues. Germline lookup yields CDR1 SGHRS and CDR2 YFSETQ. The CDR3, as DNA: TGCGCCAGCAGCCCGAGCGGGGGACAGGGAATCACAGATACGCAGTATTTT. This sequence encodes CASSPSGGQGITDTQYF.

This clone was seen a few times. V gene TRBV5-1 combines with J gene TRBJ2-1, with D perhaps matching TRBD2 (5 bases). The CDR3 totals 13 residues. Germline values: CDR1 SGHRS, CDR2 YFSETQ. Trimming shortened V by 4 bases and J by 13 bases, and 18 bases separated the two germline ends. The CDR3 bases are TGCGCCAGCAGCACCGGACTCGAGGACCAACAGTTCTTC. This gives the protein CASSTGLEDQQFF.

The CDR3 sequence is CSVVGARSGELFF. The CDR3 DNA reads as TGCAGCGTTGTGGGGGCCCGATCCGGGGAGCTGTTTTTT. The J gene is TRBJ2-2, the V gene TRBV29-1, with a tentative D call TRBD1 (6 bases). CDR1 SQVTM and CDR2 ANQGSEA come from the germline V gene. The V gene lost 4 bases and the J gene lost 6 bases, with 12 bases spanning the gap. The CDR3 loop spans 13 amino acids.

This chain links TRBV27 with TRBJ2-3; TRBD1 matches 8 bases. The CDR3 sequence is 16 residues long. Trimming cost V 2 bases and J 0 bases; bases outside gene matches: 4. Germline CDR1 and CDR2: MNHEY and SMNVEV (reference sequence). The CDR3: CASSLPGQESTDTQYF. The DNA of the CDR3 is TGTGCCAGCAGTTTACCGGGACAGGAAAGCACAGATACGCAGTATTTT.

The chain employs TRBV2 and TRBJ1-2; D is unclear. Germline CDR1 and CDR2: SNHLY and FYNNEI. V lost 1 base and J lost 2, with 8 bases in between. The CDR3 spans 14 residues. The CDR3 DNA is TGTGCCAGCAGTGAAGGAAAACGAAACTATGGCTACACCTTC. Its protein product is CASSEGKRNYGYTF.

In its sample, this clone was seen a few times. V gene TRBV7-2 combines with J gene TRBJ2-6; no firm D call. Germline-derived CDR1 and CDR2 are SGHTA and FQGNSA. The CDR3 spans 15 residues. V lost 1 base, J lost 3 bases, and 7 bases lay in between. In DNA, the CDR3 is TGTGCCAGCAGCTTAGGTCAACTTGGGGCCAACGTCCTGACTTTC. It encodes CASSLGQLGANVLTF.

The genes are TRBV7-3 and TRBJ2-2; 10 bases are a match to TRBD2. Trimming at V came to 5 bases and at J to 7 bases, leaving 4 bases not matched to a gene. Germline assignment: CDR1 SGHTA and CDR2 FQGTGA. The CDR3 consists of 14 residues. CDR3 DNA sequence: TGTGCCAGCAGCGCGCTAGCGGGAGTCGGGGAGCTGTTTTTT. Translating gives CASSALAGVGELFF.

The chain recombines TRBV7-9 with TRBJ1-5, with D unresolved. The CDR3 is 12 amino acids. Germline V gene sequence: CDR1 SEHNR, CDR2 FQNEAQ (reference sequence). The ends were cut back, 2 bases at V and 5 bases at J, with 4 bases in the middle. The CDR3 protein is CASSLPDQPQHF. The CDR3 DNA follows: TGTGCCAGCAGCTTACCAGATCAGCCCCAGCATTTT.

This clone came up a few times. The genes are TRBV29-1 and TRBJ2-1; no reliable D call. CDR1 SQVTM and CDR2 ANQGSEA come from the germline V gene. There are 12 residues in the CDR3. V was shortened by 4 bases and J by 0 bases, with 4 bases between the two germline ends. DNA for the CDR3: TGCAGCGTTGCCAGCTCCTACAATGAGCAGTTCTTC. Translating it yields CSVASSYNEQFF.